These 5 T cell receptor beta chains were all obtained from the same sample, sequenced in a study of OX40 agonist ivuxolimab in advanced cancers. Library generation was performed with the immunoSEQ multiplex PCR assay. TCRdb limited this immuneACCESS table to in-frame rearrangements with V and J called. A share of clones is missing; checked studies link under half to unresolved V genes, and the rest is unexplained. This sample has 78,000 or so clones in its table, and about 90% of those were observed once. In total, the top ten clones hold 2.5% to 3% of the sample. Sequencing was performed on CD4+ or CD8+ T cells sorted from blood, taken in a trial of the OX40 agonist ivuxolimab. These receptors all come from an adult with an advanced solid tumor such as melanoma, head and neck, liver or kidney cancer.

J is TRBJ1-2 and V is TRBV15, with 9 positions matching TRBD1. The CDR3 has 17 amino acids. The V and J ends lost 0 bases and 7 bases, in that order; junction bases with no gene match: 12. CDR1 and CDR2 (germline): LNHNV, YYDKDF (reference sequence). This chain's CDR3 is CATSRDGGPQGAGGYTF. As DNA, the CDR3 is TGTGCCACCAGCAGAGATGGAGGCCCACAGGGGGCTGGTGGCTACACCTTC.

The rearrangement links TRBV5-4 to TRBJ1-4; 9 bases agree with TRBD1. This CDR3 is 14 amino acids long. The germline gives CDR1 SGHNT, CDR2 YYREEE (reference sequence). Unmatched junction bases numbered 4, after V lost 2 bases and J lost 8 bases. CDR3 residues: CASSLGGQGEKLFF. The CDR3 coding sequence is TGTGCCAGCAGCTTAGGGGGACAGGGAGAAAAACTGTTTTTT.

The rearrangement links TRBV7-8 to TRBJ2-5; 9 positions agree with TRBD2. Germline-derived CDR1 and CDR2 are SGHVS and FQNEAQ. The CDR3 consists of 16 residues. V was clipped by 3 bases and J by 2 bases; unmatched bases: 7. CDR3 protein: CASSFLAGRHQETQYF. As DNA, the CDR3 is TGTGCCAGCAGCTTCCTAGCGGGAAGGCATCAAGAGACCCAGTACTTC.

The chain is built from TRBV5-6 and TRBJ2-3; no firm D call. With 4 bases removed from V and 0 bases from J, the gap between germline ends came to 3 bases. The germline V gene has CDR1 SGHDT and CDR2 YYEEEE. This CDR3 spans 12 amino acids. The CDR3 sequence is CASSTSTDTQYF. The CDR3 coding sequence is TGTGCCAGCAGCACGAGCACAGATACGCAGTATTTT.

The genes are TRBV6-6 and TRBJ1-1; 7 nucleotides agree with TRBD1. This CDR3 is built from 15 residues. V was clipped by 6 bases and J by 1 base; unmatched bases: 8. Germline CDR1 reads MNHNY; CDR2 reads SVGAGI (reference sequence). The CDR3 DNA sequence: TGTGCCAGCAGCCGACAGGGCGACTGGAACACTGAAGCTTTCTTT. It codes for CASSRQGDWNTEAFF.